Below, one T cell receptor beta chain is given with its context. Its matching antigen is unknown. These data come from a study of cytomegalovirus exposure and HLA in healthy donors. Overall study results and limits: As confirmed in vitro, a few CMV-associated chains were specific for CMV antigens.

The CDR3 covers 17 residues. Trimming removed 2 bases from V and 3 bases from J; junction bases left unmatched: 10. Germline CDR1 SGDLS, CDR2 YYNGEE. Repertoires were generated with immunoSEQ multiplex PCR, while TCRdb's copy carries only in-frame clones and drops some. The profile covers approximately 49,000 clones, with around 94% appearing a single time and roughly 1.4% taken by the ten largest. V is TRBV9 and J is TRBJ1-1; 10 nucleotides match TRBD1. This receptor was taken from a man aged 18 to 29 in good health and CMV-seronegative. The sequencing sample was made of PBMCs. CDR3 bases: TGTGCCAGCAGCGTCTTGACAGGGGGCCTTACTTACACTGAAGCTTTCTTT. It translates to CASSVLTGGLTYTEAFF. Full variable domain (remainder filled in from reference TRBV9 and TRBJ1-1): DSGVTQTPKHLITATGQRVTLRCSPRSGDLSVYWYQQSLDQGLQFLIQYYNGEERAKGNILERFSAQQFPDLHSELNLSSLELGDSALYFCASSVLTGGLTYTEAFFGQGTRLTVV.